Below are 26 T cell receptor beta chains sequenced from a single sample in a study of control samples from healthy donors and cancer patients. Repertoires were generated with immunoSEQ multiplex PCR, while TCRdb's copy carries only in-frame clones and drops some. The table has over 100,000 clones, 85% to 90% seen once. The material sequenced was blood. Receptor source: a woman aged 45-65 years in good health.

J is TRBJ1-6 and V is TRBV14, with 8 nucleotides matching TRBD1. The length of the CDR3 is 15 residues. V shed 3 bases, J shed 7 bases, and the junction held 5 bases outside the gene matches. Germline assignment: CDR1 SGHDN and CDR2 FVKESK. The CDR3: CASSHRGLENSPLHF. For the CDR3, the DNA is TGTGCCAGCAGCCACAGGGGGCTGGAGAATTCACCCCTCCACTTT.

This chain links TRBV30 with TRBJ1-6; D perhaps matches TRBD1 (6 bases). Trimming took 4 bases from V and 7 from J, leaving 11 bases between them. Germline-derived CDR1 and CDR2 are GTSNPN and SVGIG (reference sequence). CDR3 length equals 13 residues. CDR3: CAWNGQLNSPLHF. CDR3 sequence (DNA): TGTGCCTGGAACGGACAGTTAAATTCACCCCTCCACTTT.

The V gene is TRBV29-1, the J gene TRBJ2-5; tentatively, D is TRBD1 or TRBD2 (5 bases each). V was cut by 0 bases and J by 2 bases, with 13 bases left in between. Per the germline V gene, CDR1 is SQVTM and CDR2 is ANQGSEA. The CDR3 consists of 15 residues. In DNA, the CDR3 is TGCAGCGTTGAAGATTTCGTGGGGGATCAAGAGACCCAGTACTTC. The encoded protein is CSVEDFVGDQETQYF.

The V and J genes are TRBV14 and TRBJ2-1; D is perhaps TRBD1 (6 bases). With 8 bases removed from V and 0 bases from J, the gap between germline ends came to 17 bases. Germline CDR1 and CDR2: SGHDN and FVKESK. The length of the CDR3 is 16 residues. CDR3 sequence (DNA): TGTGCCAGCCAGGGGCATGAATGGAGCTCCTACAATGAGCAGTTCTTC. This sequence encodes CASQGHEWSSYNEQFF.

The V call is TRBV6-5, the J call TRBJ1-1, with D maybe TRBD1 (5 bases). The germline V and J ends were trimmed by 0 bases and 7 bases, with 15 bases remaining between them. CDR1 is MNHEY, CDR2 SVGAGI, per germline. The CDR3 sequence is 15 residues long. The CDR3 spells CASSYSEQDGIEAFF. The CDR3 coding sequence is TGTGCCAGCAGTTACTCAGAACAGGATGGTATTGAAGCTTTCTTT.

This clone appeared once. This chain connects TRBV5-6 to TRBJ2-7; D is unclear. The CDR3 has 11 residues. V was shortened by 0 bases and J by 5 bases, with 3 bases between the two germline ends. Germline values: CDR1 SGHDT, CDR2 YYEEEE. CDR3 bases: TGTGCCAGCAGCTTGGGGGACGAGCAGTACTTC. It specifies CASSLGDEQYF.

The genes are TRBV6-5 and TRBJ2-1; 7 bases agree with TRBD1. Germline CDR1 and CDR2: MNHEY and SVGAGI. The length of the CDR3 is 15 residues. Trimming took 4 bases from V and 8 from J; bases not matched to a gene: 11. CDR3: CASSSLALQGYEQFF. As DNA, the CDR3 is TGTGCCAGCAGTTCCCTGGCGCTACAGGGGTATGAGCAGTTCTTC.

V is TRBV11-3 and J is TRBJ2-7, with D maybe TRBD2 (5 bases). The CDR3 has 14 amino acids. V lost 3 bases and J 3 bases, leaving 12 bases between the germline ends. Germline loops: CDR1 SGHNT, CDR2 YENEEA. CDR3 nucleotides: TGTGCCAGCAGCTTCGAGGGAGATCACTACGAGCAGTACTTC. Its protein is CASSFEGDHYEQYF.

This clone showed up just once. The chain recombines TRBV2 with TRBJ2-7; unclear D gene. The length of the CDR3 is 14 residues. V lost 5 bases to trimming and J lost 2 bases, with 13 bases between them. Germline V gives CDR1 SNHLY, CDR2 FYNNEI. CDR3 region: CASSSYSTTYEQYF. In DNA form, the CDR3 reads TGTGCCAGCAGTTCCTACTCCACGACCTACGAGCAGTACTTC.

The chain recombines TRBV5-6 with TRBJ1-4; the D gene is possibly TRBD1 (5 bases). Germline V gene sequence: CDR1 SGHDT, CDR2 YYEEEE. The CDR3 runs 16 residues. V lost 0 bases and J 4 bases, leaving 13 bases between the germline ends. In DNA form, the CDR3 reads TGTGCCAGCAGCTTGGTCCCCGGGGCCAGTAATGAAAAACTGTTTTTT. Amino acids: CASSLVPGASNEKLFF. The whole variable domain, remainder taken from reference TRBV5-6 and TRBJ1-4, is DAGVTQSPTHLIKTRGQQVTLRCSPKSGHDTVSWYQQALGQGPQFIFQYYEEEERQRGNFPDRFSGHQFPNYSSELNVNALLLGDSALYLCASSLVPGASNEKLFFGSGTQLSVL.

Only one count was recorded for this clone. J is TRBJ1-4 and V is TRBV9, with unresolved D. V was shortened by 4 bases and J by 3 bases, with 22 bases between the two germline ends. The CDR3 covers 18 residues. CDR1 is SGDLS, CDR2 YYNGEE, per germline. The CDR3 loop is CASSFNRAAGQPNEKLFF. The DNA of the CDR3 is TGTGCCAGCAGCTTTAATAGGGCGGCCGGGCAGCCTAATGAAAAACTGTTTTTT.

This clone was detected only a few times. The chain has TRBV5-6 and TRBJ1-1; unclear D gene. CDR3 length: 13 amino acids. Germline V CDR1 and CDR2: SGHDT, YYEEEE. The germline V and J ends were trimmed by 0 bases and 4 bases, with 7 bases remaining between them. The CDR3 region has the DNA TGTGCCAGCAGCTTGGCGGGTCCCACTGAAGCTTTCTTT. The encoded protein is CASSLAGPTEAFF.

The CDR3 DNA reads as TGTGCCAGCAGCAGCGCCGGGACTACCCCTTCCTACGAGCAGTACGTC. Its protein is CASSSAGTTPSYEQYV. The chain uses TRBV21-1 and TRBJ2-7; whether TRBD2, the table's D call, matches the DNA was not checked. TRBV21-1 is shown as a pseudogene. This CDR3 comprises 16 residues.

This chain joins TRBV7-3 and TRBJ2-5; possibly TRBD1 or TRBD2 for D (5 bases each). Germline V gives CDR1 SGHTA, CDR2 FQGTGA. The V end lost 5 bases, the J end lost 5 bases, and 12 bases lay between the germline ends. This CDR3 region has 13 residues. The CDR3 protein is CASSPSWGETQYF. The CDR3 DNA is TGTGCCAGCAGCCCGAGTTGGGGGGAGACCCAGTACTTC.

The rearrangement joins TRBV18 to TRBJ2-7, with D perhaps assigned TRBD1 or TRBD2 (5 bases each). Germline V gene data show CDR1 as KGHSH and CDR2 as LQKENI. This CDR3 has 12 amino acids. Trimming removed 7 bases at V and 6 bases at J, with 13 bases between. The CDR3 DNA reads as TGTGCCAGCTTAGGGACGTCGGGCGAGCAGTACTTC. Translated: CASLGTSGEQYF.

The chain has TRBV6-5 and TRBJ1-5; D is unresolved. The CDR3 spans 14 residues. Germline V gene data show CDR1 as MNHEY and CDR2 as SVGAGI. Trimming removed 6 bases from V and 2 bases from J, with 11 bases in between. The CDR3 DNA follows: TGTGCCAGCAGCGTCAGTCCGGGCAATCAGCCCCAGCATTTT. Residues: CASSVSPGNQPQHF.

The chain joins TRBV18 to TRBJ1-3; 7 nucleotides agree with TRBD1. This CDR3 is 17 amino acids long. J lost 0 bases, V lost 6 bases, and 11 bases had no gene match. The germline V gene has CDR1 KGHSH and CDR2 LQKENI. DNA for the CDR3: TGTGCCAGCTCCCGCATTGAAGACAGGGTCTCTGGAAACACCATATATTTT. The encoded protein is CASSRIEDRVSGNTIYF. The full variable domain, with the rest looked up from reference TRBV18 and TRBJ1-3, is NAGVMQNPRHLVRRRGQEARLRCSPMKGHSHVYWYRQLPEEGLKFMVYLQKENIIDESGMPKERFSAEFPKEGPSILRIQQVVRGDSAAYFCASSRIEDRVSGNTIYFGEGSWLTVV.

In its sample, this clone was seen once. V and J are TRBV7-9 and TRBJ1-1; no clear D gene. Germline assignment: CDR1 SEHNR and CDR2 FQNEAQ (reference sequence). CDR3 length equals 13 residues. Trimming shortened V by 3 bases and J by 7 bases, and 12 bases separated the two germline ends. The CDR3 nucleotides are TGTGCCAGCAGCTTCGAGGGTATGGTTGAAGCTTTCTTT. Protein: CASSFEGMVEAFF. The whole variable domain, remainder taken from reference TRBV7-9 and TRBJ1-1, is DTGVSQNPRHKITKRGQNVTFRCDPISEHNRLYWYRQTLGQGPEFLTYFQNEAQLEKSRLLSDRFSAERPKGSFSTLEIQRTEQGDSAMYLCASSFEGMVEAFFGQGTRLTVV.

The rearrangement joins TRBV6-5 to TRBJ1-2, with TRBD1 matching 8 bases. Trimming cost V 6 bases and J 3 bases; bases outside gene matches: 6. The germline gives CDR1 MNHEY, CDR2 SVGAGI. The CDR3 length is 14 residues. The DNA for the CDR3 is TGTGCCAGCAGACCTGACAGGGGTGACTATGGCTACACCTTC. Its translation is CASRPDRGDYGYTF.

The CDR3, as DNA: TGTGCCAGCAGTTACGGACAGTTCTATGAGCAGTTCTTC. Residues: CASSYGQFYEQFF. This sequence joins TRBV6-5 and TRBJ2-1, with D tentatively TRBD1 (6 bases). Germline CDR1 reads MNHEY; CDR2 reads SVGAGI. V lost 2 bases and J lost 8, with 10 bases in between. CDR3 size: 13 residues.

V usage is TRBV30 and J usage is TRBJ1-6; D remains ambiguous. Between the trimmed V and J ends, which lost 4 bases and 6 bases, there was a span of 10 bases. The V gene's germline CDR1 is GTSNPN and CDR2 SVGIG (reference sequence). The CDR3 is made up of 13 amino acids. DNA of the CDR3: TGTGCCTGGAAACCTACGGTTAATTCACCCCTCCACTTT. Translating gives CAWKPTVNSPLHF.

V gene TRBV29-1 combines with J gene TRBJ2-1; possible D gene TRBD1, 5 bases. V was clipped by 2 bases and J by 12 bases, with 23 bases between them. The CDR3 spans 15 residues. Germline V gives CDR1 SQVTM, CDR2 ANQGSEA. In DNA form, the CDR3 reads TGCAGCGTTGAAAAAACCCAAACGTCTCCAGGGTCGCAGTTCTTC. This codes for CSVEKTQTSPGSQFF.

V and J are TRBV7-3 and TRBJ1-2; D is undetermined. The V end was cut by 2 bases, the J end by 0 bases, with 7 bases between. Germline V gene sequence: CDR1 SGHTA, CDR2 FQGTGA. The CDR3 covers 14 residues. In DNA form, the CDR3 reads TGTGCCAGCAGCTTAGACACCTCTAACTATGGCTACACCTTC. This encodes CASSLDTSNYGYTF.

This chain links TRBV19 with TRBJ1-5, with D perhaps TRBD1 (5 bases). V was trimmed by 5 bases and J by 0 bases, leaving 29 bases between them. This CDR3 is 21 amino acids long. Per germline, CDR1 LNHDA and CDR2 SQIVND (reference sequence). DNA for the CDR3: TGTGCCAGTAGTTACTGGGGCTTGGGACGTAGTGCGGACTATAGCAATCAGCCCCAGCATTTT. Encoded protein: CASSYWGLGRSADYSNQPQHF.

The chain is built from TRBV5-1 and TRBJ2-2; 9 nucleotides agree with TRBD1. The germline V gene has CDR1 SGHRS and CDR2 YFSETQ. This CDR3 has 16 residues. After removal of 3 bases from V and 5 bases from J, the junction contained 8 bases not matched to a gene. The CDR3 reads CASSSGQGYGTGELFF. CDR3 in DNA: TGCGCCAGCAGCTCCGGACAGGGGTATGGTACCGGGGAGCTGTTTTTT.

The chain has TRBV9 and TRBJ2-1; TRBD2 aligns across 9 bases. This CDR3 has 13 amino acids. Germline loops: CDR1 SGDLS, CDR2 YYNGEE. V lost 5 bases to trimming and J lost 7 bases; unmatched junction nucleotides: 4. The CDR3 reads CASSLAGRNEQFF. CDR3 in DNA: TGTGCCAGCAGTCTAGCGGGGAGGAATGAGCAGTTCTTC.